A selection of T cell receptor beta chains follows, all from one sample in a study of tumor and adjacent non-tumor tissue in lung cancer. From the multiplex PCR reads, TCRdb called clonotypes with MiXCR, one entry per CDR3 protein. The repertoire holds 85,000 to 100,000 distinct CDR3 sequences, with about 72% as singletons. The sample was lung tumor tissue. The receptors come from a man in his sixties with non-small cell lung cancer. Both conserved end residues are part of each CDR3. D genes are given only for firm matches. Clone sizes are given selectively: once, few, many, or a class where the clone is expanded.

V	length	D	size	J	DNA	CDR3
TRBV29-1	12	-	-	TRBJ2-3	TGCAGCGTTGAAGAGGTAGAGGAGATGCAGTATTTC	CSVEEVEEMQYF
TRBV4-2	15	-	-	TRBJ2-7	TGTGCCAGCAGCCGAGAACTAGGCCGCGTGCACGAGCAGTACTTC	CASSRELGRVHEQYF
TRBV6-1	16	TRBD1	-	TRBJ1-2	TGTGTCAGCACCAGGGACAGGAGTCCCGTCAACTATGGCTACACATTC	CVSTRDRSPVNYGYTF
TRBV6-5	13	-	-	TRBJ2-2	TGTACCGGCAGTTCGGGGATCCCCGGGGAGCTGTTTTTT	CTGSSGIPGELFF
TRBV11-1	16	-	once	TRBJ2-6	TGTGCCAGCAGTTTCGTGGGAAGCTCTGGGGCCAACGTCCTGACTTTC	CASSFVGSSGANVLTF
TRBV6-1	15	-	-	TRBJ1-5	TGTGACAGCAGTGACAAGCTTGGAGGGAAACGGCCCCAGCATTTT	CDSSDKLGGKRPQHF
TRBV7-8	18	TRBD2	-	TRBJ2-7	TGTGCCAGCAGTCGAACTATCGGGAGGGCCAGGTCAACTTACGAGCAGTACTTC	CASSRTIGRARSTYEQYF
TRBV20-1	11	-	many	TRBJ2-7	TGCAGTGTTAACACAGACTACGAGCAGTACTTC	CSVNTDYEQYF
TRBV12-3/TRBV12-4	16	TRBD2	-	TRBJ2-1	TGTGCCAGCCGACTAGCGTGGGGGCGGCGATATAATGAGCAGTTCTTC	CASRLAWGRRYNEQFF
TRBV14	13	-	-	TRBJ2-1	TGTGCCAGCAGCTCCAGCTCAAACAATGAGAAGTTCTTC	CASSSSSNNEKFF
TRBV11-1	14	-	-	TRBJ2-1	TGTGCCAGCAGCCTCATCGGAAGACAGGATGAGCGGTTCTTC	CASSLIGRQDERFF
TRBV6-1	15	-	-	TRBJ1-5	TGTGTCAAGAGTGAGATGGGGGCGAGCAATCAGCCCCAGCATTTT	CVKSEMGASNQPQHF
TRBV29-1	13	-	-	TRBJ1-5	TGCAGTGCCCAGGGACACTGGGATCAGCCCCAGCATTTT	CSAQGHWDQPQHF
TRBV4-2	13	-	-	TRBJ2-1	TGTGCCAGCAGCCAAGGCTCCTACAATGAGCAGTTCTTC	CASSQGSYNEQFF
TRBV11-3	14	-	-	TRBJ2-2	TGTGCCAGCAGCTTCGACAGAAACACCGGGGAGCTGTTTTTT	CASSFDRNTGELFF
TRBV5-1	16	-	-	TRBJ2-2	-	CASSLLGRDPPGSCFF
TRBV10-3	13	-	-	TRBJ2-2	TGTGTCATCAGTGAATTGGCTCACAGGGAGCTGTTTTTT	CVISELAHRELFF
TRBV12-3/TRBV12-4	13	-	-	TRBJ1-1	TGTGTCAGCAGTTTTTTAGGGTTCACTGAAGCTTTCTTT	CVSSFLGFTEAFF
TRBV6-5	15	-	-	TRBJ2-7	TGTGCATGGGGACAGGATCGGGAGGGGACCTACGGGCAGTACTTC	CAWGQDREGTYGQYF
TRBV4-3	16	-	-	TRBJ1-5	TGCGCCAGCGGCCGAGATTGGGGGGGGTGGGTGAAGCCCAAGCATTTT	CASGRDWGGWVKPKHF
TRBV18	17	-	-	TRBJ2-6	TGTGCCAGCTCACCAATCAGCTTAACTTCTGGGGCCAACGTCCTGACTTTC	CASSPISLTSGANVLTF
TRBV6-2/TRBV6-3	14	-	-	TRBJ2-3	TGTGCCAGCAGCAAGAGGGAAGCCGTAGATACGCAATATTTT	CASSKREAVDTQYF
TRBV20-1	17	-	-	TRBJ2-1	TGCAGTGCTAGTGGCTCCGGACTAACGGGAGCCTACAATGAGCGGTTCTTC	CSASGSGLTGAYNERFF
TRBV12-3/TRBV12-4	15	-	many	TRBJ1-3	TGTGCCAGCAGTTTCGAGGGCGGCAGCGGAAACACCATATATTTT	CASSFEGGSGNTIYF
TRBV12-3/TRBV12-4	12	-	-	TRBJ2-7	TGTGCCAGCAGTGTAGCGGACTATGAGCAGTACTTC	CASSVADYEQYF
TRBV11-3	16	-	-	TRBJ2-1	TGTGCCAGCAGCTTAGAATCTGGACTACCATACAATGATCAGTTCTTC	CASSLESGLPYNDQFF
TRBV11-1	11	-	-	TRBJ1-1	TGTGCCAGTAGGACCGGGGGGCTTGCTTTCTTT	CASRTGGLAFF
TRBV11-2	14	-	-	TRBJ1-2	TGTGCAAGCAGCACAAGTGTGGGGGTCGGTGGCTACACCTTC	CASSTSVGVGGYTF
TRBV12-3/TRBV12-4	12	-	-	TRBJ2-7	TGTGCCCGTAGCAAAATTGTGGATCTTTGGTACTTC	CARSKIVDLWYF
TRBV6-5	14	-	few	TRBJ2-1	TGTGCCAGCAGTTATGGGTCCTCCTACAATGAGCAGTTCTTC	CASSYGSSYNEQFF
TRBV11-2	16	TRBD2	-	TRBJ2-5	TGTGCCAGTAACTTACACGGACTAGCCGTCCAAGAGACTCGGTACTTC	CASNLHGLAVQETRYF
TRBV20-1	15	-	few	TRBJ1-5	TGCAGTGCTAGAGAGGAGGGCGGGCCGAATCAGCCCCAGCATTTT	CSAREEGGPNQPQHF
TRBV6-1	12	-	-	TRBJ2-1	TGTGCCAGCAAGAGAAGGTACAATGGGCAGTTCTTC	CASKRRYNGQFF
TRBV4-3	12	-	-	TRBJ2-7	TGCGTCAGCAGCCAAACCGGGTCTCAGCAGTACTTC	CVSSQTGSQQYF
TRBV5-4	17	TRBD2	many	TRBJ2-7	TGTGCCAGCAGCTTGAAGCGACTAGCGGTAAGCTCCTACGAGCAGTACTTC	CASSLKRLAVSSYEQYF
TRBV4-1	15	TRBD1	once	TRBJ2-3	TGCGTCAGCAGCCAAGAAGCGGACAGGGTATATACGCAGTATTTT	CVSSQEADRVYTQYF
TRBV11-2	15	-	-	TRBJ2-1	TGTGCCAGCAACTCGCACCGGGGGATGAGGGATGAGCAGCTCTTC	CASNSHRGMRDEQLF
TRBV4-1	13	-	once	TRBJ2-7	TGCACCAGCAGCGGCAGGTTCGGACACAAGCAGTACTTC	CTSSGRFGHKQYF
TRBV12-3/TRBV12-4	21	-	-	TRBJ2-6	TGTCCCAGCAGTTTTTTTGATTTTTTCGACAGTGCAAGCTCTGGGGCCAACGTCCTGACTTTC	CPSSFFDFFDSASSGANVLTF
TRBV6-5	15	-	many	TRBJ2-2	TGTGCCAGCAGTCAGATCTTGGACAGCACCGGGGAGCTGTTTTTT	CASSQILDSTGELFF
TRBV5-4	14	-	once	TRBJ2-5	TGTGTCAGCAGCTTGGAGGCAGGGTCGGAGGCCCAGTACTTC	CVSSLEAGSEAQYF